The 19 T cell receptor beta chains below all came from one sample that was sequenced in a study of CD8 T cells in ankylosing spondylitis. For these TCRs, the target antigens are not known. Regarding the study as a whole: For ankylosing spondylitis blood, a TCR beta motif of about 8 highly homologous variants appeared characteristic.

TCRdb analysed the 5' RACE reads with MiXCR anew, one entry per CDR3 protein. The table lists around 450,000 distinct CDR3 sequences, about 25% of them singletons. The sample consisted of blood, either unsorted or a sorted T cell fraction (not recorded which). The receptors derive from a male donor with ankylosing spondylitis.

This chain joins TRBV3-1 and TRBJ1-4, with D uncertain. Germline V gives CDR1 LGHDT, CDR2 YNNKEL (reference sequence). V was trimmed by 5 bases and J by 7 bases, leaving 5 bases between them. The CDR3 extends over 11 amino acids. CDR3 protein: CASSDREKLFF. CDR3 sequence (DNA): TGTGCCAGCAGCGACCGTGAAAAACTGTTTTTT.

Here the CDR3 DNA reads TGTGCCTGGAGACAAATCAGGACAGGCGAGCAGTACTTC. It is translated as CAWRQIRTGEQYF. The chain uses TRBV30 and TRBJ2-7, with TRBD1 matching 7 bases. CDR1 is GTSNPN and CDR2 is SVGIG in the germline V gene (reference sequence). V was clipped by 3 bases and J by 6 bases; unmatched bases: 8. This CDR3 is built from 13 residues.

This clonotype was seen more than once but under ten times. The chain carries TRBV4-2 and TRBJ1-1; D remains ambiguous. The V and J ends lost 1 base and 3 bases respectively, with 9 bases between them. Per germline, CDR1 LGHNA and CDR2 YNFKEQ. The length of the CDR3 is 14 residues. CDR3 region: CASSQAHGDTEAFF. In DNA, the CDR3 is TGTGCCAGCAGCCAAGCCCATGGGGACACTGAAGCTTTCTTT.

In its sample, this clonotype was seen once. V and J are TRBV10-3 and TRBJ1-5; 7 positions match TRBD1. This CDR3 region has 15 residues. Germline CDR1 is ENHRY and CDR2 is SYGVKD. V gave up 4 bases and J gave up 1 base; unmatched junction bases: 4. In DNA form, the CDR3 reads TGTGCCATCAGTGCAGACAGGGTAAGCAATCAGCCCCAGCATTTT. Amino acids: CAISADRVSNQPQHF.

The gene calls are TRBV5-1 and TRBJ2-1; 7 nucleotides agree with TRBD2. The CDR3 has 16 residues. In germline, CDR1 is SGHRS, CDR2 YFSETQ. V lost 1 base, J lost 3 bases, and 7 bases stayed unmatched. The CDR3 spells CASSLSSSGGYNEQFF. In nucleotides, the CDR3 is TGCGCCAGCAGCTTGAGTTCTAGCGGAGGCTACAATGAGCAGTTCTTC. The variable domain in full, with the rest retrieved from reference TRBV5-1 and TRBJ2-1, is KAGVTQTPRYLIKTRGQQVTLSCSPISGHRSVSWYQQTPGQGLQFLFEYFSETQRNKGNFPGRFSGRQFSNSRSEMNVSTLELGDSALYLCASSLSSSGGYNEQFFGPGTRLTVL.

The CDR3 nucleotides read TGCGCCAGCAGCTATTCGACAGGGGAGAACACTGAAGCTTTCTTT. Translated, it gives CASSYSTGENTEAFF. The chain uses TRBV5-1 and TRBJ1-1; 8 bases match TRBD1. The CDR3 sequence is 15 residues long. From germline, CDR1 is SGHRS and CDR2 YFSETQ. Trimming cost V 3 bases and J 1 base; bases outside gene matches: 5.

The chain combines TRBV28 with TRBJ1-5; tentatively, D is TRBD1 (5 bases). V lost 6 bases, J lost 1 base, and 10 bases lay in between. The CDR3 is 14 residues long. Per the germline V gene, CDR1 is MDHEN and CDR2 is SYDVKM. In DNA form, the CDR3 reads TGTGCCAGCAGCGGGACCCGGAGCAATCAGCCCCAGCATTTT. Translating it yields CASSGTRSNQPQHF.

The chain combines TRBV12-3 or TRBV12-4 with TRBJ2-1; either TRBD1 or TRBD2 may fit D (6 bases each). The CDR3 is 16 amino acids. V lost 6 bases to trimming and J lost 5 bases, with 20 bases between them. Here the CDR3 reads CASRPLGGGRNNEQFF. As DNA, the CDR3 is TGTGCCAGCAGACCACTAGGAGGGGGGCGGAACAATGAGCAGTTCTTC.

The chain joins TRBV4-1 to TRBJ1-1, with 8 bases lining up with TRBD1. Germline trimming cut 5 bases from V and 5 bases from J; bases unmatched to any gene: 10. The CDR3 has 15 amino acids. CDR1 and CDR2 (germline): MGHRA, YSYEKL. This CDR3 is CASSTGRGQGTEAFF. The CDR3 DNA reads TGCGCCAGCAGCACGGGCAGGGGGCAGGGGACTGAAGCTTTCTTT.

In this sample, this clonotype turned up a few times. The CDR3 spells CASRRTGVEKLFF. CDR3 DNA sequence: TGTGCCAGCAGGAGAACAGGGGTGGAAAAACTGTTTTTT. The gene calls are TRBV12-3 or TRBV12-4 and TRBJ1-4; 7 bases align to TRBD1. V lost 6 bases, J lost 8 bases, and 6 bases stayed unmatched. This CDR3 region has 13 residues.

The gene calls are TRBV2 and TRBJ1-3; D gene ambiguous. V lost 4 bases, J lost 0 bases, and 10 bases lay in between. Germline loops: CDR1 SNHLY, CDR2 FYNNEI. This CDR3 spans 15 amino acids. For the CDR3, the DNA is TGTGCCAGCAGTGTCGGGCATATCTCTGGAAACACCATATATTTT. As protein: CASSVGHISGNTIYF.

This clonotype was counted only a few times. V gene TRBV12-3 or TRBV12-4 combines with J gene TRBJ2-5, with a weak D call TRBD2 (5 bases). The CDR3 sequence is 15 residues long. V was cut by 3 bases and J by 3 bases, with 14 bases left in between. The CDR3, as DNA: TGTGCCAGCAGTTTTCGGAGGCGGCGGGAAGAGACCCAGTACTTC. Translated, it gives CASSFRRRREETQYF.

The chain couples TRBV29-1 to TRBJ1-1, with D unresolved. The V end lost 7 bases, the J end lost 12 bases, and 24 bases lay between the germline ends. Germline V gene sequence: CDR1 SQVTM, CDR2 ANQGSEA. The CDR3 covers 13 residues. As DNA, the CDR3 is TGCAGCGGGGCCATCTATACAATTGAGACGACTTTCTTT. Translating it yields CSGAIYTIETTFF.

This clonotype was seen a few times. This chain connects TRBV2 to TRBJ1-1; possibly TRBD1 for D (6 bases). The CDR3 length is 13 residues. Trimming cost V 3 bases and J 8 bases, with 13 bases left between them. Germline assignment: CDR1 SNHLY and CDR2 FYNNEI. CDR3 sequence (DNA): TGTGCCAGCAGTGAGGGACAACCCAAGGAAGCTTTCTTT. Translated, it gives CASSEGQPKEAFF.

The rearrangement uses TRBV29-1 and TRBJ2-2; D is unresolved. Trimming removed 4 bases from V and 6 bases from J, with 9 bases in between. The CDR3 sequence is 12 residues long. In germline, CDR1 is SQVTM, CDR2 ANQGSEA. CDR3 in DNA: TGCAGCGTTGGACTCTCCGCCGGGGAGCTGTTTTTT. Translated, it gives CSVGLSAGELFF.

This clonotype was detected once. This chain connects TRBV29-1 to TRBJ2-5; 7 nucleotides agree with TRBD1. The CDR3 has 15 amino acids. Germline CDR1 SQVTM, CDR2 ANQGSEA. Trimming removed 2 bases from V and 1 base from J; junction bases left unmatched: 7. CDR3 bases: TGCAGCGTTGAAAACTCAGGGGGAGCCCAAGAGACCCAGTACTTC. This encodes CSVENSGGAQETQYF.

CDR3 coding DNA: TGCAGTGCTAGGACGCTAGCGGGAGCTCCCGAGCAGTACTTC. It codes for CSARTLAGAPEQYF. The chain is built from TRBV20-1 and TRBJ2-7, with 10 positions matching TRBD2. The J segment lost 6 bases and the V segment lost 3 bases, leaving 8 bases of the junction unmatched. The germline V gene has CDR1 DFQATT and CDR2 SNEGSKA (reference sequence). This CDR3 has 14 residues.

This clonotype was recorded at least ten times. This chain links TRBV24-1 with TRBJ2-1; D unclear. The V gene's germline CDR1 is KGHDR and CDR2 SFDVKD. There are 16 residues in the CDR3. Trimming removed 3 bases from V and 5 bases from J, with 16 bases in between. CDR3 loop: CATSDPYATVDNEQFF. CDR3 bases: TGTGCCACCAGTGATCCTTATGCCACAGTGGACAATGAGCAGTTCTTC.

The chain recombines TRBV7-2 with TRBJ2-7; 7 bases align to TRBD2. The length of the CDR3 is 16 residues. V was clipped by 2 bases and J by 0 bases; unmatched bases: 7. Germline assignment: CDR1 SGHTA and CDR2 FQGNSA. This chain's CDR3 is CASSLSSGGPSYEQYF. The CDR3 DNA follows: TGTGCCAGCAGCTTAAGTTCGGGAGGCCCCTCCTACGAGCAGTACTTC. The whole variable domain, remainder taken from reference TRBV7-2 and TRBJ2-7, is GAGVSQSPSNKVTEKGKDVELRCDPISGHTALYWYRQSLGQGLEFLIYFQGNSAPDKSGLPSDRFSAERTGGSVSTLTIQRTQQEDSAVYLCASSLSSGGPSYEQYFGPGTRLTVT.